This T cell receptor (beta chain) comes out of a study of Ad26.COV2.S vaccination and SARS-CoV-2 variants (dated by TCRdb to the early 2020s). The study in broad terms: Vaccine-arm donors came from COV1001, a multicentre, randomized, double-blind, placebo-controlled phase I-IIa trial of Ad26.COV2.S in healthy adults. Ad26.COV2.S was administered intramuscularly at 5 x 10^10 or 1 x 10^11 viral particles, either as a single shot or as two shots given 56 days apart. TCRbeta repertoire sequencing served as the tool for gauging how specific and how broad the SARS-CoV-2-reactive T cell receptors were following Ad26.COV2.S vaccination. The TCR-sequenced set comprised approximately 30 samples: approximately 19 Ad26.COV2.S vaccine recipients, 5 placebo recipients and 8 SARS-CoV-2 convalescent individuals. Participants in the trial were split at random into five groups of five each, receiving low-dose or high-dose Ad26.COV2.S once or twice, or else placebo on both occasions. Throughout the experiments and outcome assessment, investigators stayed blinded to trial group allocation.

TCRbeta CDR3 regions were sequenced with the immunoSEQ Assay. After extraction, genomic DNA underwent amplification by bias-controlled multiplex PCR, followed by high-throughput sequencing. The authors processed their data as follows. To quantify the absolute abundance of every unique TCRbeta CDR3 region, sequences were collapsed and filtered. T cell fraction was estimated by normalizing TCRbeta template counts to usable DNA, which was measured by amplifying reference genes present in all nucleated cells. Repertoire TCRs were annotated as SARS-CoV-2-specific when V gene, CDR3 amino acid sequence and J gene were exactly matched to a known reactive TCR set. MIRA supplied the reference SARS-CoV-2 TCR set, which was filtered for enrichment in COVID-19-positive ImmuneCODE repertoires so that public or cross-reactive TCRs were removed. Drawing on the MIRA antigens, annotated TCRs were analysed further at the level of specific ORF or position within ORF. Breadth was defined as annotated unique rearrangements over total unique productive rearrangements; depth was the summed frequency of those rearrangements. Two-sided Wilcoxon rank-sum tests were used to compare TCR breadth between groups. The source is immuneACCESS, and TCRdb retained only in-frame sequences with V and J called. Part of the clones is not carried over; for the studies checked, unresolved V genes explain less than half of this, and the remainder is unexplained. The DNA was the basis for D and trimming; V, J and clone size are from that table. Counted in this sample were more than 300,000 clones; about 82% of them appeared once. Together, the top ten hold approximately 2% of the sample.

About this clone itself: Its antigen is currently not known. It has no much larger one-base neighbor in the sample; base qualities were not kept.

This sample's treatment or condition label indicates: 15 to 20 received Ad26.COV2.S at low or high dose, single or two shots; 5 received placebo; per-sample allocation not given. Repertoires of vaccine and placebo recipients were sequenced from samples collected on day 63 after the first injection. In Cohort 1b, 25 or so adults aged 18-55 years were enrolled at a single site in Boston, USA, between 29 July and 7 August 2020. As a vaccine, Ad26.COV2.S was a replication-incompetent adenovirus type 26 vector that expressed a prefusion-stabilized SARS-CoV-2 spike protein derived from the original Wuhan strain. Here is what the overall study found, with its caveats: It was noted by the authors that total T cell responses may have been underestimated by the TCR breadth and depth analyses. After vaccination, spike-specific CD8+ and CD4+ T cell responses were reported to show substantial breadth. Compared with placebo recipients, Ad26.COV2.S recipients showed higher spike-specific TCR breadth (P = 0.0014). Non-spike TCR breadth was comparable between vaccine and placebo recipients, consistent with the vaccine containing only spike. The study was not powered to compare responses between vaccine doses or regimens.

There are 12 amino acids in the CDR3, from cysteine to phenylalanine inclusive. Just CDR3 DNA is preserved here, 36 bases in frame from base 1. CDR1 MNHEY and CDR2 SMNVEV were looked up in the germline V gene (reference sequence). V loses 5 bases, J loses 11 bases, and the germline ends lie 13 bases apart. This clonotype originated in a person aged 18-60 years who received the Ad26.COV2.S COVID-19 vaccine or a placebo. Here the chain combines TRBV27 and TRBJ1-5; the D gene cannot be named for sure. This specimen consisted of peripheral blood, obtained in a trial of Ad26.COV2.S vaccine versus placebo. CDR3 protein: CASSPAGVAQHF. The DNA reads as follows: TGTGCCAGCAGTCCGGCCGGGGTAGCCCAGCATTTT.